This paragraph reports one TCR beta chain. Its antigen is still unknown. The CDR3 has 14 amino acids. Germline V gene sequence: CDR1 LNHNV, CDR2 YYDKDF (reference sequence). The V gene lost 8 bases and the J gene lost 0 bases, with 8 bases spanning the gap. The data are from a study of shared clonotypes between healthy human individuals. Study in general: In total, the donors were a couple of women and a few men aged 18 to 49. The plates for each donor numbered three CD4 naive, three CD4 memory, two CD8 naive and one CD8 memory. Study-wide findings and caveats: Larger estimated richness was generally seen in naive subsets than in memory subsets. Compared with clonotypes that all four donors shared, non-shared clonotypes had lower generation probabilities.

The repertoire was sequenced with immunoSEQ multiplex PCR; TCRdb's copy has only in-frame clones and lacks some. In the table there are some 500,000 clones, roughly 95% of which are singletons. The gene calls are TRBV15 and TRBJ2-6, with unresolved D. The sequenced sample consisted of naive CD4+ T cells sorted from blood. Described subset: CD45RA+ positively selected. This clonotype was sampled from a woman in her twenties or thirties in good health. CDR3: CATATSSGANVLTF. CDR3 nucleotide sequence: TGTGCCACCGCGACGAGCTCTGGGGCCAACGTCCTGACTTTC. Complete variable domain (other parts from reference TRBV15 and TRBJ2-6): DAMVIQNPRYQVTQFGKPVTLSCSQTLNHNVMYWYQQKSSQAPKLLFHYYDKDFNNEADTPDNFQSRRPNTSFCFLDIRSPGLGDTAMYLCATATSSGANVLTFGAGSRLTVL.